These 20 T cell receptor beta chains share one sample of origin, sequenced in a study of shared clonotypes between healthy human individuals. Assay: immunoSEQ multiplex PCR; the TCRdb copy retains only in-frame clones and omits some. Of about 980,000 clones listed, over 60% are singletons. Sequencing input: memory CD4+ T cells sorted from blood. As to subset: CD45RA-negative fraction. These receptors were obtained from a man between 18 and 35 years old in good health.

This sequence joins TRBV7-2 and TRBJ1-6, with 8 bases matching TRBD1. V gave up 2 bases and J gave up 6 bases; unmatched junction bases: 9. The CDR3 spans 17 residues. CDR1 SGHTA and CDR2 FQGNSA come from the germline V gene. The CDR3 sequence is CASSLFSGTGANSPLHF. CDR3 nucleotide sequence: TGTGCCAGCAGCTTATTCTCCGGGACAGGCGCTAATTCACCCCTCCACTTT.

This clone was detected only a few times. The V gene is TRBV9, the J gene TRBJ2-1; D might be TRBD2 (7 bases). The CDR3 consists of 16 residues. The V end was cut by 3 bases, the J end by 5 bases, with 18 bases between. Per germline, CDR1 SGDLS and CDR2 YYNGEE. The CDR3 DNA reads TGTGCCAGCAGCGCTCTTCCGGAGGGGGGGAACAATGAGCAGTTCTTC. Encoded protein: CASSALPEGGNNEQFF.

The chain joins TRBV7-9 to TRBJ1-1; D gene ambiguous. The V gene lost 0 bases and the J gene lost 7 bases, with 9 bases spanning the gap. The CDR3 has 13 amino acids. From germline, CDR1 is SEHNR and CDR2 FQNEAQ (reference sequence). The CDR3 DNA reads TGTGCCAGCAGCTTAGCGATCATGGGTGAAGCTTTCTTT. Its protein product is CASSLAIMGEAFF.

The CDR3 DNA reads TGTGCCAGCCGTCCCGGGGACAGGGGACGTGATGGCTACACCTTC. This gives the protein CASRPGDRGRDGYTF. The chain carries TRBV2 and TRBJ1-2; 10 bases are a match to TRBD1. In germline, CDR1 is SNHLY, CDR2 FYNNEI. There are 15 residues in the CDR3. The V segment lost 8 bases and the J segment 6 bases; nucleotides outside the gene matches: 12.

This chain uses TRBV10-2 with TRBJ2-1, with 7 bases that match TRBD2. Germline V CDR1 and CDR2: WSHSY, SAAADI. V lost 6 bases to trimming and J lost 7 bases; unmatched junction nucleotides: 9. This CDR3 comprises 14 residues. The DNA for the CDR3 is TGCGCCAGCAGCGCCAGCGGGATTGGGAATGAGCAGTTCTTC. Residues: CASSASGIGNEQFF.

The gene calls are TRBV28 and TRBJ1-2; D is uncertain. The CDR3 has 12 amino acids. The V and J ends lost 7 bases and 3 bases respectively, with 9 bases between them. From germline, CDR1 is MDHEN and CDR2 SYDVKM. The CDR3 loop is CASNTEDYGYTF. The CDR3 DNA follows: TGTGCCAGCAACACGGAAGACTATGGCTACACCTTC.

This clone was seen a few times. This chain joins TRBV7-9 and TRBJ1-5; a possible D gene is TRBD1 (5 bases). CDR3 length equals 15 residues. Germline CDR1 SEHNR, CDR2 FQNEAQ (reference sequence). V lost 5 bases and J 2 bases, leaving 13 bases between the germline ends. In nucleotides, the CDR3 is TGTGCCAGCAGCGCCGCAGGGCGCGGCAATCAGCCCCAGCATTTT. Amino acids: CASSAAGRGNQPQHF.

V and J are TRBV5-1 and TRBJ2-3; 11 nucleotides match TRBD2. The trim removed 4 bases at V and 14 bases at J, leaving 12 bases unmatched. Germline CDR1 is SGHRS and CDR2 is YFSETQ. The CDR3 is made up of 14 amino acids. Here the CDR3 reads CASSAGLSGTSGYF. The CDR3 bases are TGCGCCAGCAGCGCGGGCCTTTCCGGGACTAGCGGGTATTTT.

This clone was counted a few times. V and J are TRBV29-1 and TRBJ2-2; 9 bases match TRBD1. The CDR3 is 14 residues long. CDR1 SQVTM and CDR2 ANQGSEA come from the germline V gene. Trimming at V came to 7 bases and at J to 4 bases, leaving 7 bases not matched to a gene. The CDR3, as DNA: TGCAGCGCCGGACAGGGGCTTAGCACCGGGGAGCTGTTTTTT. Translation gives CSAGQGLSTGELFF.

This clone was counted between two and nine times. The chain is built from TRBV9 and TRBJ2-5, with 9 bases identical to TRBD1. Trimming cost V 2 bases and J 5 bases; bases outside gene matches: 7. The CDR3 consists of 15 residues. Germline V gives CDR1 SGDLS, CDR2 YYNGEE. DNA for the CDR3: TGTGCCAGCAGCGTCTCCGGGACAGGGTATGAGACCCAGTACTTC. It encodes CASSVSGTGYETQYF.

This clone was seen only once. This chain links TRBV6-6 with TRBJ1-6; D is possibly TRBD1 (6 bases). Trimming took off 2 bases at V and 9 bases at J, with 11 bases between the two ends. CDR1 is MNHNY and CDR2 is SVGAGI in the germline V gene (reference sequence). The CDR3 is 14 amino acids. DNA of the CDR3: TGTGCCAGCAGTTACCTGGGGGCTGGTTCACCCCTCCACTTT. Protein product: CASSYLGAGSPLHF.

The table lists this clone with a count of one. The chain has TRBV2 and TRBJ2-7, with D perhaps TRBD1 (6 bases). The germline V and J ends were trimmed by 8 bases and 6 bases, with 11 bases remaining between them. The CDR3 is 11 amino acids. Germline V lookup: CDR1 SNHLY, CDR2 FYNNEI. This CDR3 is CASQFRGEQYF. The CDR3, as DNA: TGTGCCAGCCAGTTCAGGGGCGAGCAGTACTTC.

The sample holds a few counts of this clone. This chain uses TRBV7-2 with TRBJ2-7, with TRBD2 matching 10 bases. The CDR3 contains 17 residues. The germline gives CDR1 SGHTA, CDR2 FQGNSA. The V segment lost 2 bases and the J segment 1 base; nucleotides outside the gene matches: 8. This CDR3 is CASSLMSSGSISYEQYF. DNA of the CDR3: TGTGCCAGCAGCTTAATGTCTAGCGGGAGTATTTCCTACGAGCAGTACTTC.

The chain employs TRBV7-3 and TRBJ1-2, with 11 bases that match TRBD1. J gave up 7 bases and V 4 bases, and 2 bases lay outside the gene matches. CDR1 and CDR2 from the germline V gene are SGHTA and FQGTGA. The CDR3 spans 13 residues. CDR3 DNA sequence: TGTGCCAGCAGCTCAGGACAGGGGGCTGGCTACACCTTC. Its protein is CASSSGQGAGYTF.

The chain carries TRBV19 and TRBJ1-4, with D perhaps matching TRBD1 (5 bases). Looked up from germline, CDR1 is LNHDA and CDR2 is SQIVND (reference sequence). V was shortened by 10 bases and J by 12 bases, with 24 bases between the two germline ends. This CDR3 has 14 residues. In nucleotides, the CDR3 is TGTGCCACCACTTCCTCGGGACCCACTGAGGAACTGTTTTTT. Translated, it gives CATTSSGPTEELFF.

This clone appeared a few times. The rearrangement joins TRBV6-1 to TRBJ2-5, with TRBD1 matching 9 bases. Germline V gene sequence: CDR1 MNHNS, CDR2 SASEGT. V was clipped by 7 bases and J by 5 bases; unmatched bases: 8. The length of the CDR3 is 14 residues. CDR3 region: CASMARQGGETQYF. DNA of the CDR3: TGTGCCAGCATGGCCCGACAGGGGGGGGAGACCCAGTACTTC.

In its sample, this clone was seen once. The genes are TRBV2 and TRBJ2-2; TRBD2 matches at 8 bases. Looked up from germline, CDR1 is SNHLY and CDR2 is FYNNEI. V dropped 4 bases and J dropped 8; count of bases not matched to a gene: 9. The CDR3 sequence is 15 residues long. The CDR3 DNA sequence: TGTGCCAGCAGTGCTCTGACTAGCGTAACTGGGGAGCTGTTTTTT. This encodes CASSALTSVTGELFF.

A few counts support this clone. The genes are TRBV9 and TRBJ2-1, with 8 bases identical to TRBD1. V trimming: 4 bases; J trimming: 9 bases; junction bases outside the gene matches: 15. The CDR3 length is 16 residues. CDR1 is SGDLS, CDR2 YYNGEE, per germline. The CDR3 loop is CASSPRGDRKAGEQFF. As DNA, the CDR3 is TGTGCCAGCAGCCCCAGAGGGGACAGGAAGGCGGGTGAGCAGTTCTTC. Variable domain in full (rest from reference TRBV9 and TRBJ2-1): DSGVTQTPKHLITATGQRVTLRCSPRSGDLSVYWYQQSLDQGLQFLIQYYNGEERAKGNILERFSAQQFPDLHSELNLSSLELGDSALYFCASSPRGDRKAGEQFFGPGTRLTVL.

V is TRBV30 and J is TRBJ1-1; D perhaps matches TRBD1 (5 bases). From germline, CDR1 is GTSNPN and CDR2 SVGIG (reference sequence). The CDR3 runs 13 residues. V was pared by 4 bases and J by 3 bases, with 12 bases between. DNA of the CDR3: TGTGCCTGGACCAGAGGGGCGTACACTGAAGCTTTCTTT. It yields the protein CAWTRGAYTEAFF.

The chain employs TRBV5-1 and TRBJ2-7, with no clear D. The CDR3 is made up of 11 amino acids. The germline V and J ends were trimmed by 4 bases and 4 bases, with 6 bases remaining between them. From germline, CDR1 is SGHRS and CDR2 YFSETQ. This CDR3 is CASSDRYEQYF. The CDR3, as DNA: TGCGCCAGCAGCGACCGTTACGAGCAGTACTTC.